The 27 T cell receptor beta chains reported below all come from one sample, sequenced in a study of blood T cell repertoires in COVID-19. Profiling relied on immunoSEQ multiplex PCR, and the TCRdb table lists in-frame clones only, not all of them. The sample has tens of thousands of clones; roughly 87% are singletons. Sample: peripheral blood. The receptors originated from a woman aged 45-65 years with active or convalescent COVID-19.

The rearrangement uses TRBV10-3 and TRBJ2-5, with 7 nucleotides matching TRBD1. This CDR3 spans 15 amino acids. Germline V gene sequence: CDR1 ENHRY, CDR2 SYGVKD. Germline trimming cut 4 bases from V and 3 bases from J; bases unmatched to any gene: 8. The CDR3 here is CAISAGRGQEETQYF. CDR3 DNA: TGTGCCATCAGTGCTGGAAGGGGGCAGGAAGAGACCCAGTACTTC.

The chain joins TRBV6-2 or TRBV6-3 to TRBJ1-3; D is ambiguous. In germline, CDR1 is MNHEY, CDR2 SVGEGT. The CDR3 spans 16 residues. Trimming took 2 bases from V and 0 from J, leaving 11 bases between them. CDR3 residues: CASSYGPRPSGNTIYF. The CDR3 DNA reads as TGTGCCAGCAGTTACGGTCCCAGGCCCTCTGGAAACACCATATATTTT.

The V and J genes are TRBV5-5 and TRBJ1-1; D remains ambiguous. V lost 4 bases and J 3 bases, leaving 10 bases between the germline ends. The CDR3 is made up of 13 amino acids. Germline V gene lookup returns CDR1 SGHKS and CDR2 YYEKEE (reference sequence). CDR3 loop: CASSPEIYTEAFF. Here the CDR3 DNA reads TGTGCCAGCAGCCCGGAGATATACACTGAAGCTTTCTTT.

This clone was found once. The junction departs from germline at one end; a sequencing error may be responsible. This chain connects TRBV25-1 to TRBJ1-1; perhaps TRBD1 as D (5 bases). CDR1 MGHDK and CDR2 SYGVNS come from the germline V gene. The CDR3 length is 18 residues. The CDR3 nucleotides are TGTGCCAGCAGTGGCCTGGGGCAGAGGACAAGCTCCTACACTGAGGCTTTCTTT. Translated, it gives CASSGLGQRTSSYTEAFF.

The chain couples TRBV28 to TRBJ1-2; no reliable D call. V dropped 2 bases and J dropped 5 bases, with 12 bases sitting between them. This CDR3 is built from 14 residues. Germline V gives CDR1 MDHEN, CDR2 SYDVKM. The CDR3 protein is CASSLTAPPYGYTF. Written as DNA, the CDR3 is TGTGCCAGCAGTTTAACTGCACCTCCGTATGGCTACACCTTC.

The V gene is TRBV6-5, the J gene TRBJ1-2; D is possibly TRBD1 (6 bases). The CDR3 length is 16 residues. The germline V gene encodes CDR1 MNHEY and CDR2 SVGAGI. V was trimmed by 0 bases and J by 6 bases, leaving 17 bases between them. CDR3 in amino acids: CASSYSAGAESNGYTF. In nucleotides, the CDR3 is TGTGCCAGCAGTTACTCGGCAGGGGCCGAGTCCAATGGCTACACCTTC.

The chain recombines TRBV7-3 with TRBJ2-5; possible D gene TRBD1, 6 bases. CDR3 length: 14 amino acids. V lost 1 base and J lost 5, with 11 bases in between. Germline V gene data show CDR1 as SGHTA and CDR2 as FQGTGA. The CDR3 DNA is TGTGCCAGCAGCTTAAATGGGGGCTCGGAGACCCAGTACTTC. This codes for CASSLNGGSETQYF.

This chain connects TRBV18 to TRBJ1-4; D is perhaps TRBD1 (6 bases). The CDR3 is made up of 14 amino acids. V was shortened by 4 bases and J by 8 bases, with 14 bases between the two germline ends. Germline CDR1 KGHSH, CDR2 LQKENI. CDR3 nucleotide sequence: TGTGCCAGCTCACTATACAGGGATGGGGAAAAACTGTTTTTT. Encoded protein: CASSLYRDGEKLFF.

The rearrangement joins TRBV9 to TRBJ2-3; TRBD2 matches 10 bases. Germline trimming cut 2 bases from V and 8 bases from J; bases unmatched to any gene: 5. This CDR3 contains 14 residues. Germline CDR1 and CDR2: SGDLS and YYNGEE. DNA for the CDR3: TGTGCCAGCAGCGTTGAGCGGGGGGGCGGTACGCAGTATTTT. Translated, it gives CASSVERGGGTQYF.

The rearrangement joins TRBV6-5 to TRBJ1-2, with D tentatively TRBD1 (6 bases). Trimming removed 0 bases from V and 6 bases from J, with 17 bases in between. This CDR3 comprises 16 residues. Germline V gene lookup returns CDR1 MNHEY and CDR2 SVGAGI. CDR3 in amino acids: CASSYSGQGSLNGYTF. In DNA form, the CDR3 reads TGTGCCAGCAGTTACTCGGGTCAGGGGTCGCTAAATGGCTACACCTTC.

V gene TRBV7-9 combines with J gene TRBJ1-6; a possible D gene is TRBD1 (5 bases). CDR3 length: 16 amino acids. CDR1 is SEHNR, CDR2 FQNEAQ, per germline (reference sequence). Trimming pared 5 bases from V and 6 bases from J, leaving 17 bases between. The CDR3 loop is CASSPAGGRLNSPLHF. CDR3 in DNA: TGTGCCAGCAGCCCCGCCGGGGGACGCCTTAATTCACCCCTCCACTTT.

The chain employs TRBV6-2 or TRBV6-3 and TRBJ1-5; D gene unclear. The germline gives CDR1 MNHEY, CDR2 SVGEGT. Trimming took 6 bases from V and 4 from J, leaving 13 bases between them. There are 14 residues in the CDR3. In DNA form, the CDR3 reads TGTGCCAGCAGCCCCTCGTTAATGAATCAGCCCCAGCATTTT. It translates to CASSPSLMNQPQHF.

The sample holds one count of this clone. The gene calls are TRBV30 and TRBJ1-2; D is possibly TRBD1 (6 bases). This CDR3 contains 13 residues. Germline CDR1 GTSNPN, CDR2 SVGIG (reference sequence). V lost 3 bases to trimming and J lost 3 bases, with 11 bases between them. For the CDR3, the DNA is TGTGCCTGGAGGGATAACAGGGACTATGGCTACACCTTC. Protein: CAWRDNRDYGYTF.

Worth noting for this clone: At the DNA level, this CDR3 is encoded by other sequences in the same sample as well. V and J are TRBV9 and TRBJ2-1, with 16 bases lining up with TRBD2. CDR1 SGDLS and CDR2 YYNGEE come from the germline V gene. This CDR3 is built from 17 residues. Trimming cost V 4 bases and J 6 bases; bases outside gene matches: 7. CDR3 in amino acids: CASSPGTSGGAGNEQFF. The CDR3 DNA reads as TGTGCCAGCAGCCCGGGGACTAGCGGGGGGGCGGGCAATGAGCAGTTCTTC.

This clone has more than one count but fewer than ten. V gene TRBV6-1 combines with J gene TRBJ1-3; 7 bases map to TRBD1. CDR3 length: 15 residues. Germline lookup yields CDR1 MNHNS and CDR2 SASEGT. The V segment lost 2 bases and the J segment 1 base; nucleotides outside the gene matches: 2. The CDR3 coding sequence is TGTGCCAGCAGTGAAATGACAGGGTCTGGAAACACCATATATTTT. This encodes CASSEMTGSGNTIYF.

The chain combines TRBV27 with TRBJ2-7, with TRBD2 as a possible D gene (7 bases). Germline values: CDR1 MNHEY, CDR2 SMNVEV (reference sequence). Trimming left V 2 bases short and J 4 bases short, with 18 bases between. CDR3 length: 16 residues. CDR3 sequence (DNA): TGTGCCAGCAGTTTAGATGGCGGGGGCGGTAGGTACGAGCAGTACTTC. Its protein product is CASSLDGGGGRYEQYF.

The rearrangement links TRBV4-3 to TRBJ1-1; D gene uncertain. The germline V and J ends were trimmed by 0 bases and 7 bases, with 12 bases remaining between them. This CDR3 spans 14 amino acids. Germline assignment: CDR1 LGHNA and CDR2 YSLEER. In nucleotides, the CDR3 is TGCGCCAGCAGCCAAGAGCCCGGGCGGGGTGAAGCTTTCTTT. Its translation is CASSQEPGRGEAFF.

The chain carries TRBV4-3 and TRBJ1-1; maybe TRBD1 (5 bases). Germline assignment: CDR1 LGHNA and CDR2 YSLEER. Trimming removed 1 base at V and 3 bases at J, with 12 bases between. This CDR3 contains 15 residues. Here the CDR3 reads CASSQAGGKDTEAFF. CDR3 in DNA: TGCGCCAGCAGCCAAGCCGGGGGGAAGGACACTGAAGCTTTCTTT.

The chain recombines TRBV4-1 with TRBJ1-4; no definite D call. Trimming removed 0 bases from V and 4 bases from J, with 12 bases in between. Germline-derived CDR1 and CDR2 are MGHRA and YSYEKL. The CDR3 loop spans 16 amino acids. The DNA of the CDR3 is TGCGCCAGCAGCCAAGAGAGTGTGCGGTTTAATGAAAAACTGTTTTTT. It encodes CASSQESVRFNEKLFF.

This clone was observed once. This chain uses TRBV15 with TRBJ1-1; TRBD1 matches 9 bases. CDR1 and CDR2 (germline): LNHNV, YYDKDF (reference sequence). The CDR3 covers 14 residues. The V and J ends lost 6 bases and 4 bases, in that order; junction bases with no gene match: 6. The CDR3 region has the DNA TGTGCCACCAGGTACGGGACAGGGACCACTGAAGCTTTCTTT. Protein: CATRYGTGTTEAFF.

The rearrangement uses TRBV10-3 and TRBJ1-4; tentative D call: TRBD1 (5 bases). The CDR3 is 14 residues long. Germline CDR1 reads ENHRY; CDR2 reads SYGVKD. Trimming removed 2 bases at V and 7 bases at J, with 11 bases between. CDR3 sequence (DNA): TGTGCCATCAGTGAGCCAGGGCCGGGTGAAAAACTGTTTTTT. Its translation: CAISEPGPGEKLFF.

This clone was seen once. The rearrangement uses TRBV6-5 and TRBJ1-4; D not resolved. Trimming cost V 10 bases and J 2 bases, with 17 bases left between them. CDR3 length: 15 amino acids. Germline V gene lookup returns CDR1 MNHEY and CDR2 SVGAGI. The CDR3 bases are TGTGCCACCCAAAAAGAAGGGAGGACTAATGAAAAACTGTTTTTT. Protein product: CATQKEGRTNEKLFF.

This clone was detected only once. This sequence joins TRBV7-2 and TRBJ2-2; D unresolved. Looked up from germline, CDR1 is SGHTA and CDR2 is FQGNSA. CDR3 length: 13 amino acids. The V end was cut by 2 bases, the J end by 7 bases, with 8 bases between. The CDR3: CASSLPFSGELFF. In DNA, the CDR3 is TGTGCCAGCAGCTTACCCTTTAGCGGGGAGCTGTTTTTT.

The rearrangement joins TRBV7-6 to TRBJ2-5, with 8 bases identical to TRBD2. Germline CDR1 and CDR2: SGHVS and FNYEAQ. The CDR3 is 15 residues long. The ends lost 5 bases at V and 1 base at J; junction bases unmatched: 6. CDR3 sequence (DNA): TGTGCCAGCAGCCCACGTACTAGCGGCCAAGAGACCCAGTACTTC. Residues: CASSPRTSGQETQYF.

This clone came up once. The rearrangement uses TRBV4-2 and TRBJ2-7; a possible D gene is TRBD2 (5 bases). The V gene lost 3 bases and the J gene lost 1 base, with 7 bases spanning the gap. The CDR3 is made up of 13 amino acids. Per germline, CDR1 LGHNA and CDR2 YNFKEQ. CDR3 residues: CASSQRESYEQYF. For the CDR3, the DNA is TGTGCCAGCAGCCAGAGGGAGTCCTACGAGCAGTACTTC.

V gene TRBV5-5 combines with J gene TRBJ2-5, with 8 nucleotides matching TRBD1. Germline V gene data show CDR1 as SGHKS and CDR2 as YYEKEE (reference sequence). CDR3 length: 18 residues. With V trimmed by 5 bases and J by 2 bases, 17 bases remained unmatched. This chain's CDR3 is CASRTTLTDRVKQETQYF. Written as DNA, the CDR3 is TGTGCCAGCAGAACCACACTGACGGACAGGGTAAAACAAGAGACCCAGTACTTC. Looking up the rest from reference TRBV5-5 and TRBJ2-5 gives the full variable domain: DAGVTQSPTHLIKTRGQQVTLRCSPISGHKSVSWYQQVLGQGPQFIFQYYEKEERGRGNFPDRFSARQFPNYSSELNVNALLLGDSALYLCASRTTLTDRVKQETQYFGPGTRLLVL.

This clone was picked up one time. This chain uses TRBV5-1 with TRBJ1-6; D gene uncertain. This CDR3 contains 15 residues. The germline V gene has CDR1 SGHRS and CDR2 YFSETQ. V lost 0 bases and J 4 bases, leaving 8 bases between the germline ends. CDR3 nucleotide sequence: TGCGCCAGCAGCTTGGGGGCAGATTATAATTCACCCCTCCACTTT. It specifies CASSLGADYNSPLHF.